This entry is about one T cell receptor (beta chain). Antigen unknown. These data come from a study of radiotherapy plus CTLA-4 blockade in lung cancer. Germline CDR1 MNHEY, CDR2 SVGAGI. V dropped 0 bases and J dropped 4 bases, with 9 bases sitting between them. This CDR3 region has 14 residues. Broader study findings: Early blood T cell clone dynamics, with interferon-beta, were reported to best predict response.

Only in-frame clones appear in the TCRdb table, and some are missing; sequencing was by immunoSEQ multiplex PCR. The sample contains under 50,000 clones, 86% of which appear only once. The source was peripheral blood, collected from a patient treated with radiotherapy plus ipilimumab. The clonotype comes from a human donor with non-small cell lung cancer whose response to radiotherapy plus ipilimumab could not be evaluated. The gene calls are TRBV6-5 and TRBJ1-1, with D unclear. CDR3: CASSYSNLATEAFF. CDR3 nucleotides: TGTGCCAGCAGTTACTCGAATTTGGCCACTGAAGCTTTCTTT.